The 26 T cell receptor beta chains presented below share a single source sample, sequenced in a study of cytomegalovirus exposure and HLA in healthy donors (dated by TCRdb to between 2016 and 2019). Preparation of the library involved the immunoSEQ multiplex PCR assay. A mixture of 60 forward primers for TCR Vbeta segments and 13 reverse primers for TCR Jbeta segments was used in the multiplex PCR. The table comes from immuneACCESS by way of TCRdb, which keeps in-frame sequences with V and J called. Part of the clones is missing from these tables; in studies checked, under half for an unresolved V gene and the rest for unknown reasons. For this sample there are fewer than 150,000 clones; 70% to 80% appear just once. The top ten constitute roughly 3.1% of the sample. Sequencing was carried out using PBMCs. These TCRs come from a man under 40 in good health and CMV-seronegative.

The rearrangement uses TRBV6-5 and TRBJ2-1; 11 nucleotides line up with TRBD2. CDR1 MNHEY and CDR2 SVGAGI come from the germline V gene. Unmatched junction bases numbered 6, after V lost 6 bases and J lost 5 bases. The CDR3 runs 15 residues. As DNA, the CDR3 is TGTGCCAGCAGGACGACTAGCGGGAAAAACAATGAGCAGTTCTTC. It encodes CASRTTSGKNNEQFF.

CDR3 region: CASSSKPGEGNSPLHF. The CDR3 DNA reads as TGTGCCAGCAGCTCCAAACCCGGGGAAGGGAATTCACCCCTCCACTTT. The chain combines TRBV5-6 with TRBJ1-6; no clear D gene. Looked up from germline, CDR1 is SGHDT and CDR2 is YYEEEE. CDR3 length: 16 residues. Trimming removed 3 bases at V and 7 bases at J, with 17 bases between.

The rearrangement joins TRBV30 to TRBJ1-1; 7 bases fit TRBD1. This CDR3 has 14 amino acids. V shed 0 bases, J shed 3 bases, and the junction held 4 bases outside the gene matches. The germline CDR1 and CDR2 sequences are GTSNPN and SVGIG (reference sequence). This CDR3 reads CAWSVITGDTEAFF. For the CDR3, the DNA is TGTGCCTGGAGTGTAATCACAGGGGACACTGAAGCTTTCTTT.

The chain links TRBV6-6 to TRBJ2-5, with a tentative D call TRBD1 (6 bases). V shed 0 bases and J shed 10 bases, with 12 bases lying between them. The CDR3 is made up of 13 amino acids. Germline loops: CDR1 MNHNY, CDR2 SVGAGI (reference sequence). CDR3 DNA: TGTGCCAGCAGTTACTCGAGGACAGTCCACCAGTACTTC. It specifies CASSYSRTVHQYF.

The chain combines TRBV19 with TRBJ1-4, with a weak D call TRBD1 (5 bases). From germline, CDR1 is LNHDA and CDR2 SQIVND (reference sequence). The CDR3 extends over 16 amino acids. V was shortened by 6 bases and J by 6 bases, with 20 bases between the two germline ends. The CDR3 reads CASRTWGRSGDEKLFF. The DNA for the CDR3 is TGTGCCAGTAGAACCTGGGGACGCTCGGGGGATGAAAAACTGTTTTTT.

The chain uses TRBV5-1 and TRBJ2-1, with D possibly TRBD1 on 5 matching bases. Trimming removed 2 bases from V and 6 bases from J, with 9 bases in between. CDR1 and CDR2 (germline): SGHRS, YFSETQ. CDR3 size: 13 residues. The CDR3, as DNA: TGCGCCAGCAGCTTAGGGGTTCTCAATGAGCAGTTCTTC. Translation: CASSLGVLNEQFF.

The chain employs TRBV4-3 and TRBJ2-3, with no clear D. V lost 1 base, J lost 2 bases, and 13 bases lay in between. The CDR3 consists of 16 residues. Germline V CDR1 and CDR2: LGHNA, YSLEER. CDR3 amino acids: CASSQVFDFPTDTQYF. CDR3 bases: TGCGCCAGCAGCCAAGTGTTCGACTTTCCCACAGATACGCAGTATTTT.

The CDR3 DNA sequence: TGCGCCAGCAGCCAAGCCGACTATGGAGATGAGCAGTTCTTC. This translates into CASSQADYGDEQFF. The V gene is TRBV4-3, the J gene TRBJ2-1, with a weak D call TRBD2 (5 bases). The CDR3 loop spans 14 amino acids. V dropped 1 base and J dropped 8 bases, with 12 bases sitting between them. Germline CDR1 reads LGHNA; CDR2 reads YSLEER.

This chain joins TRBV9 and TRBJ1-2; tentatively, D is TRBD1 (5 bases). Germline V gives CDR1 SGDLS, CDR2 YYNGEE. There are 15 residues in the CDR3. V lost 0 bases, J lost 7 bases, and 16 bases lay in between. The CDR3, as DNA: TGTGCCAGCAGCGTAGATATGGGGGGACTGCGTGGCTACACCTTC. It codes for CASSVDMGGLRGYTF. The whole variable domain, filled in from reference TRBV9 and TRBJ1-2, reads DSGVTQTPKHLITATGQRVTLRCSPRSGDLSVYWYQQSLDQGLQFLIQYYNGEERAKGNILERFSAQQFPDLHSELNLSSLELGDSALYFCASSVDMGGLRGYTFGSGTRLTVV.

The CDR3, as DNA: TGTGCCAGCAGCCAAGTGGGACAGGGGGAGACCCAGTACTTC. Its translation is CASSQVGQGETQYF. The chain uses TRBV4-2 and TRBJ2-5; 10 nucleotides match TRBD1. Germline V gene sequence: CDR1 LGHNA, CDR2 YNFKEQ. V lost 1 base, J lost 5 bases, and 1 base stayed unmatched. CDR3 length: 14 residues.

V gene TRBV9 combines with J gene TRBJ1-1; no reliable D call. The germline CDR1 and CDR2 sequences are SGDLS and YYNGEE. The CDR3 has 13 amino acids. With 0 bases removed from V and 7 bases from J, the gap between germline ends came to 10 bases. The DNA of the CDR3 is TGTGCCAGCAGCGTAGGACTAGAATATGAAGCTTTCTTT. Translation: CASSVGLEYEAFF.

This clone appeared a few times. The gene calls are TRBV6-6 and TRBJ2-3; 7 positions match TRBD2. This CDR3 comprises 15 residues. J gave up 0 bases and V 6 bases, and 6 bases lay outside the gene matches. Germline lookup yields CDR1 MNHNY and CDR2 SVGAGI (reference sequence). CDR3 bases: TGTGCCAGCAGACGTCCTAGCGGTAGCACAGATACGCAGTATTTT. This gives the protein CASRRPSGSTDTQYF.

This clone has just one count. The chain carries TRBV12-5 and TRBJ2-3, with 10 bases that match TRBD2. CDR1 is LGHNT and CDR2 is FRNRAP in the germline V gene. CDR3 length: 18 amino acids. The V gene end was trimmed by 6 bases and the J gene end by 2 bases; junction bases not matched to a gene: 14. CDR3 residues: CASGLTWGLAGDTDTQYF. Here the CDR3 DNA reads TGTGCTAGTGGCCTGACCTGGGGGCTAGCGGGGGACACAGATACGCAGTATTTT.

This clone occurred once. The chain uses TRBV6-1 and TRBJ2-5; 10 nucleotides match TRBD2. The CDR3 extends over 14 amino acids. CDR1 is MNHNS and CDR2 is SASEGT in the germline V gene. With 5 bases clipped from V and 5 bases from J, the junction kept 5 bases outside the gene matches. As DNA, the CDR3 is TGTGCCAGCAGTCTAGCGGGAGATTGGGAGACCCAGTACTTC. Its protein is CASSLAGDWETQYF.

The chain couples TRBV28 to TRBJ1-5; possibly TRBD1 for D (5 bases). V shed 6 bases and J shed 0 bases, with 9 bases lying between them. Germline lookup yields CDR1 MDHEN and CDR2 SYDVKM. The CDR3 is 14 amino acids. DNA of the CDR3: TGTGCCAGCAGGACAGTTTATAGCAATCAGCCCCAGCATTTT. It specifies CASRTVYSNQPQHF.

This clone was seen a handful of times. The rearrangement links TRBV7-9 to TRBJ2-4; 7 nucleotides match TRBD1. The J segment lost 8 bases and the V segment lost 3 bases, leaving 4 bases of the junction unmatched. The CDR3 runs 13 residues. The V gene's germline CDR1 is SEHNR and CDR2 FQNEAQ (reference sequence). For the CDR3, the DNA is TGTGCCAGCAGCTTCACAGGGGCGGACATTCAGTACTTC. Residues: CASSFTGADIQYF.

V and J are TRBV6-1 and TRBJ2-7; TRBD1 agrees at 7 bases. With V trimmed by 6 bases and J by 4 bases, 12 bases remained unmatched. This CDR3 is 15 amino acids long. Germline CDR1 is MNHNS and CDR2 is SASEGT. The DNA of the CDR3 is TGTGCCAGCAGAACCCCGGGACAGCTTCCGTACGAGCAGTACTTC. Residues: CASRTPGQLPYEQYF.

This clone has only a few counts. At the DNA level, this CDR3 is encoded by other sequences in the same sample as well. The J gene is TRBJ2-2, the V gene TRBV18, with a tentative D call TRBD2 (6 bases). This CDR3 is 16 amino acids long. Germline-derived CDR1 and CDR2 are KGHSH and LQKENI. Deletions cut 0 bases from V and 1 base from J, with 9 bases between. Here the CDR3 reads CASSPPTGGNTGELFF. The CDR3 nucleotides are TGTGCCAGCTCACCACCGACCGGGGGGAACACCGGGGAGCTGTTTTTT.

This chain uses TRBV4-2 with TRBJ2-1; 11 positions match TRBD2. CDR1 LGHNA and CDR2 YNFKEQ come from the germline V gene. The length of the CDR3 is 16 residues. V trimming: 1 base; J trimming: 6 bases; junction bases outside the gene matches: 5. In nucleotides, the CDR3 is TGTGCCAGCAGCCAAGCAAGGCTAGCGGGGGGCAATGAGCAGTTCTTC. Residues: CASSQARLAGGNEQFF.

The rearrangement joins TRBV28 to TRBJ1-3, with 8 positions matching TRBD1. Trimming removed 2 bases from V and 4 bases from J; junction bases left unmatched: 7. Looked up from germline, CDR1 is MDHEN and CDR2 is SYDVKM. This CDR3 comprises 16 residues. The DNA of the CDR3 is TGTGCCAGCAGTTTAGCTTTCTCAGGGGGCGGAAACACCATATATTTT. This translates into CASSLAFSGGGNTIYF.

The CDR3 is CASSRGRAGFAFF. In nucleotides, the CDR3 is TGTGCCAGCAGCAGGGGGCGCGCGGGTTTTGCTTTCTTT. The gene calls are TRBV6-5 and TRBJ1-1; 8 bases agree with TRBD1. Germline CDR1 and CDR2: MNHEY and SVGAGI. V was pared by 6 bases and J by 11 bases, with 11 bases of the junction left unmatched. The CDR3 runs 13 residues.

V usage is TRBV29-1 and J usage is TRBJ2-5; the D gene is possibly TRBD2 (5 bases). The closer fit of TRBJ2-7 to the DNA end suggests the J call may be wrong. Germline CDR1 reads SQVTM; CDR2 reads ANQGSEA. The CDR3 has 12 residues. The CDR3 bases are TGCAGCGTACGGGATGAACGGTACGAGCAGTACTTC. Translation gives CSVRDERYEQYF.

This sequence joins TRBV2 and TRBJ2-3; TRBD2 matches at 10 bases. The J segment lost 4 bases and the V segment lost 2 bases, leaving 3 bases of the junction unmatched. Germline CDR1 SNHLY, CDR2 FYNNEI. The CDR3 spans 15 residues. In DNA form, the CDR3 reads TGTGCCAGCAGTGAACAACTAGCGGGGCCAGATACGCAGTATTTT. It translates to CASSEQLAGPDTQYF.

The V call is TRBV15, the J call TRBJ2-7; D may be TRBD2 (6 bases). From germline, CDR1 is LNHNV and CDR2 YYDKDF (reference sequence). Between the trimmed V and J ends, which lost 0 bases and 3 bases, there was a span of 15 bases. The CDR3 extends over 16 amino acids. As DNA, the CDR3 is TGTGCCACCAGCAGAGATCCCCAGCGGGCTAACTACGAGCAGTACTTC. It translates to CATSRDPQRANYEQYF. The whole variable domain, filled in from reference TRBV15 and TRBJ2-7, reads DAMVIQNPRYQVTQFGKPVTLSCSQTLNHNVMYWYQQKSSQAPKLLFHYYDKDFNNEADTPDNFQSRRPNTSFCFLDIRSPGLGDTAMYLCATSRDPQRANYEQYFGPGTRLTVT.

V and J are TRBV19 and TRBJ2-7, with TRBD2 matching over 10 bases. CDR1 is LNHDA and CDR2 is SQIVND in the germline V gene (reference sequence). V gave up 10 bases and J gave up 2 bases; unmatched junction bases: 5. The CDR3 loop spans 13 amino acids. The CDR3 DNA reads TGTGCCACCTTAGCGGGAGGCACCTACGAGCAGTACTTC. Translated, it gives CATLAGGTYEQYF.

The CDR3 region is CASDSFAGHYQSWGSYQPQHF. As DNA, the CDR3 is TGTGCCAGCGACTCATTCGCAGGACACTATCAGTCCTGGGGATCTTATCAGCCCCAGCATTTT. V and J are TRBV2 and TRBJ1-5, with D perhaps TRBD1 (5 bases). The V end was cut by 8 bases, the J end by 5 bases, with 37 bases between. Germline CDR1 reads SNHLY; CDR2 reads FYNNEI. The CDR3 totals 21 residues.